These 24 T cell receptor beta chains came from one sample sequenced in a study of T-cell reconstitution after alpha-beta-depleted transplantation in children (dated by TCRdb to 2016 to 2018). Library method: PCR. The reads were generated on an Illumina HiSeq 2500. Molecular barcoding was employed in the preparation of TCR libraries, with unique molecular identifiers being used to normalize TCRbeta repertoire quantification. The public reads were run again by TCRdb, first through fastp at Q25 and then through MiXCR, and only productive beta chains were kept. When rows share a CDR3 protein, they turn into one entry using the most common DNA and genes. The sample contains about 500,000 distinct CDR3 sequences, approximately 32% of them found a single time. 2% to 2.5% of the sample goes to the ten largest clones. Specimen: PBMCs from the stem cell graft donor, collected from the stem cell graft. Every receptor here comes from a human donor who donated a stem cell graft to a child with aplastic anemia.

The rearrangement uses TRBV20-1 and TRBJ2-5; possibly TRBD1 for D (6 bases). The V gene lost 0 bases and the J gene lost 9 bases, with 26 bases spanning the gap. The CDR3 totals 17 residues. CDR1 is DFQATT, CDR2 SNEGSKA, per germline (reference sequence). CDR3 bases: TGCAGTGCTAGAGATCGAAATTCCCAGGGGTATCGGAAGGCCCAGTACTTC. Its translation: CSARDRNSQGYRKAQYF.

This chain uses TRBV7-2 with TRBJ2-1; the D call may be TRBD1 or TRBD2 (5 bases each). Trimming removed 2 bases at V and 7 bases at J, with 9 bases between. The CDR3 runs 13 residues. CDR1 and CDR2 from the germline V gene are SGHTA and FQGNSA. Here the CDR3 DNA reads TGTGCCAGCAGCTTAATGGGGGTAAATGAGCAGTTCTTC. It is translated as CASSLMGVNEQFF.

This clonotype was picked up a small number of times. The rearrangement uses TRBV20-1 and TRBJ2-3; 7 bases are a match to TRBD2. V was pared by 3 bases and J by 2 bases, with 5 bases of the junction left unmatched. Germline V CDR1 and CDR2: DFQATT, SNEGSKA (reference sequence). The CDR3 has 14 residues. The CDR3 protein is CSASSSGPTDTQYF. In DNA form, the CDR3 reads TGCAGTGCTAGTTCTAGCGGACCCACAGATACGCAGTATTTT.

The chain combines TRBV12-3 or TRBV12-4 with TRBJ1-1; the D gene is possibly TRBD1 (5 bases). The CDR3 has 13 residues. With 6 bases removed from V and 9 bases from J, the gap between germline ends came to 17 bases. The CDR3 region is CASSPDTSRKAFF. CDR3 nucleotides: TGTGCCAGCAGCCCGGACACCTCCCGGAAAGCTTTCTTT.

V gene TRBV9 combines with J gene TRBJ1-2; no reliable D call. V lost 2 bases to trimming and J lost 0 bases, with 11 bases between them. Germline V gene data show CDR1 as SGDLS and CDR2 as YYNGEE. The CDR3 loop spans 15 amino acids. The CDR3 DNA is TGTGCCAGCAGCGTCTCGCCTGAACCTAACTATGGCTACACCTTC. This sequence encodes CASSVSPEPNYGYTF.

This clonotype occurred a few times. The genes are TRBV12-3 or TRBV12-4 and TRBJ1-6, with TRBD1 as a possible D gene (5 bases). The V end lost 5 bases, the J end lost 9 bases, and 20 bases lay between the germline ends. This CDR3 is built from 16 residues. Here the CDR3 DNA reads TGTGCCAGCAGTGCCCTGCGACCCGGGGGAGGTTCACCCCTCCACTTT. Translation: CASSALRPGGGSPLHF.

This clonotype was counted a few times. The chain uses TRBV27 and TRBJ2-7; a weak D match, TRBD2 (6 bases). Trimming took off 0 bases at V and 5 bases at J, with 11 bases between the two ends. Germline V gives CDR1 MNHEY, CDR2 SMNVEV (reference sequence). The CDR3 contains 14 residues. The CDR3 DNA sequence: TGTGCCAGCAGTTTATCGGGGGGATACGACGAGCAGTACTTC. The encoded protein is CASSLSGGYDEQYF.

The chain combines TRBV6-5 with TRBJ2-1; D is undetermined. CDR1 MNHEY and CDR2 SVGAGI come from the germline V gene. The ends were cut back, 3 bases at V and 7 bases at J, with 10 bases in the middle. The length of the CDR3 is 13 residues. As DNA, the CDR3 is TGTGCCAGCAGTTATCCGGCTAGGAATGAGCAGTTCTTC. Translating it yields CASSYPARNEQFF.

This clonotype was seen a handful of times. The chain carries TRBV20-1 and TRBJ2-7; no clear D. Per germline, CDR1 DFQATT and CDR2 SNEGSKA (reference sequence). The CDR3 has 14 residues. V shed 0 bases and J shed 3 bases, with 12 bases lying between them. The CDR3 loop is CSARDETDFYEQYF. Here the CDR3 DNA reads TGCAGTGCTAGAGATGAAACAGATTTCTACGAGCAGTACTTC.

This clonotype was seen a few times. J is TRBJ2-5 and V is TRBV27; TRBD2 matches at 13 bases. The germline V gene has CDR1 MNHEY and CDR2 SMNVEV (reference sequence). The junction had 11 bases not matched to a gene; V was cut back by 0 bases and J by 4 bases. The CDR3 is 19 amino acids. Here the CDR3 reads CASSLSSEGLAGWGETQYF. Here the CDR3 DNA reads TGTGCCAGCAGTTTATCGTCCGAGGGACTAGCGGGATGGGGAGAGACCCAGTACTTC.

This clonotype was seen a handful of times. The chain recombines TRBV12-3 or TRBV12-4 with TRBJ1-1; 8 positions match TRBD1. CDR3 length equals 15 residues. The V and J ends lost 5 bases and 7 bases, in that order; junction bases with no gene match: 12. CDR3 region: CASSGGAGGVDEAFF. CDR3 in DNA: TGTGCCAGCAGTGGGGGGGCAGGGGGCGTGGATGAAGCTTTCTTT.

V usage is TRBV11-1 and J usage is TRBJ2-3; 9 positions match TRBD2. The V gene's germline CDR1 is SGHAT and CDR2 FQDESV (reference sequence). Germline trimming cut 5 bases from V and 1 base from J; bases unmatched to any gene: 13. The CDR3 has 18 amino acids. This chain's CDR3 is CASSPPLGREGGTDTQYF. The CDR3, as DNA: TGTGCCAGCAGCCCCCCCCTCGGGCGGGAGGGGGGCACAGATACGCAGTATTTT.

This clonotype was seen only a few times. The rearrangement joins TRBV18 to TRBJ1-2; TRBD1 matches at 8 bases. CDR1 is KGHSH and CDR2 is LQKENI in the germline V gene. V lost 3 bases and J lost 0; bases outside the gene matches: 9. The CDR3 consists of 17 residues. The CDR3 nucleotides read TGTGCCAGCTCACCTCAATTCGGACAGGGTTCTAACTATGGCTACACCTTC. Translated: CASSPQFGQGSNYGYTF. The full variable domain, completed using reference TRBV18 and TRBJ1-2, is NAGVMQNPRHLVRRRGQEARLRCSPMKGHSHVYWYRQLPEEGLKFMVYLQKENIIDESGMPKERFSAEFPKEGPSILRIQQVVRGDSAAYFCASSPQFGQGSNYGYTFGSGTRLTVV.

V usage is TRBV12-3 or TRBV12-4 and J usage is TRBJ2-5, with 7 bases aligning to TRBD2. The CDR3 has 13 amino acids. V dropped 5 bases and J dropped 6; count of bases not matched to a gene: 6. The CDR3 bases are TGTGCCAGCAGTCCCCAGGGAGGGAAGACCCAGTACTTC. Translating it yields CASSPQGGKTQYF.

This chain uses TRBV12-3 or TRBV12-4 with TRBJ2-3, with TRBD1 matching over 9 bases. This CDR3 is built from 14 residues. V was clipped by 5 bases and J by 6 bases; unmatched bases: 6. The CDR3 reads CASSQQGAPDTQYF. The CDR3 DNA sequence: TGTGCCAGCAGTCAACAGGGGGCCCCGGATACGCAGTATTTT.

In this sample, this clonotype turned up a few times. V gene TRBV6-5 combines with J gene TRBJ1-2; D might be TRBD1 (6 bases). Trimming cost V 7 bases and J 8 bases, with 11 bases left between them. Germline-derived CDR1 and CDR2 are MNHEY and SVGAGI. The CDR3 length is 11 residues. The CDR3 DNA follows: TGTGCCAGCACGTTGACAGGCGGCTACACCTTC. Its protein product is CASTLTGGYTF.

The V gene is TRBV9, the J gene TRBJ2-2, with TRBD2 matching 10 bases. The CDR3 runs 18 residues. The germline CDR1 and CDR2 sequences are SGDLS and YYNGEE. Trimming cost V 0 bases and J 0 bases; bases outside gene matches: 5. CDR3: CASSVAGSGRPNTGELFF. In DNA form, the CDR3 reads TGTGCCAGCAGCGTAGCGGGTAGCGGGAGGCCGAACACCGGGGAGCTGTTTTTT.

The genes are TRBV20-1 and TRBJ2-7, with D tentatively TRBD1 or TRBD2 (5 bases each). From germline, CDR1 is DFQATT and CDR2 SNEGSKA (reference sequence). This CDR3 contains 15 residues. With 1 base removed from V and 5 bases from J, the gap between germline ends came to 18 bases. CDR3 nucleotide sequence: TGCAGTGCTAGAGGTAGGGTGGGACCCGTCGACGAGCAGTACTTC. It yields the protein CSARGRVGPVDEQYF.

The chain uses TRBV6-2 or TRBV6-3 and TRBJ2-1, with D perhaps matching TRBD1 (7 bases). Germline V gene data show CDR1 as MNHEY and CDR2 as SVGEGT. The ends were cut back, 6 bases at V and 5 bases at J, with 14 bases in the middle. CDR3 length: 14 residues. The CDR3 here is CASSSAGGNNEQFF. The CDR3 nucleotides are TGTGCCAGCAGCTCCGCAGGGGGGAACAATGAGCAGTTCTTC.

This sequence joins TRBV23-1 and TRBJ2-7; no firm D call. TRBV23-1 belongs to the ORF category, with a function that is uncertain. The CDR3 has 14 residues. V was trimmed by 9 bases and J by 10 bases, leaving 25 bases between them. The CDR3 bases are TGCGCCAGTTTCATGGAAGTGAGAGGCTTTGAACAGTACGTC. Protein product: CASFMEVRGFEQYV.

This clonotype was detected only a few times. V gene TRBV7-7 combines with J gene TRBJ2-5, with D unclear. CDR1 and CDR2 (germline): SSHAT, FNYEAQ (reference sequence). V was trimmed by 5 bases and J by 1 base, leaving 11 bases between them. The CDR3 runs to 14 residues. The CDR3 region is CASSPWVGQETQYF. In DNA, the CDR3 is TGTGCCAGCAGCCCCTGGGTTGGCCAAGAGACCCAGTACTTC.

The chain employs TRBV30 and TRBJ1-2, with D possibly being TRBD1 (5 bases). Trimming left V 4 bases short and J 8 bases short, with 20 bases between. The CDR3 runs to 14 residues. Germline CDR1 GTSNPN, CDR2 SVGIG (reference sequence). The CDR3 protein is CAWTPGGGAGGYTF. The CDR3 bases are TGTGCCTGGACCCCTGGCGGGGGAGCGGGCGGCTACACCTTC.

This clonotype has just a few counts. The gene calls are TRBV4-2 and TRBJ2-1, with TRBD2 matching 9 bases. Losses at the gene ends were 0 bases for V and 7 bases for J; bases not matched to a gene: 10. CDR3 length equals 17 residues. From germline, CDR1 is LGHNA and CDR2 YNFKEQ. The CDR3 sequence: CASSQEFASGKVNEQFF. The CDR3, as DNA: TGTGCCAGCAGCCAAGAATTCGCTAGCGGGAAGGTGAATGAGCAGTTCTTC.

The V and J genes are TRBV29-1 and TRBJ2-1; 10 nucleotides align to TRBD2. The ends lost 4 bases at V and 7 bases at J; junction bases unmatched: 7. Per germline, CDR1 SQVTM and CDR2 ANQGSEA. This CDR3 has 14 residues. The CDR3 bases are TGCAGCGTTGTGCGCCTAGCGGGAGTTAATGAGCAGTTCTTC. This sequence encodes CSVVRLAGVNEQFF.